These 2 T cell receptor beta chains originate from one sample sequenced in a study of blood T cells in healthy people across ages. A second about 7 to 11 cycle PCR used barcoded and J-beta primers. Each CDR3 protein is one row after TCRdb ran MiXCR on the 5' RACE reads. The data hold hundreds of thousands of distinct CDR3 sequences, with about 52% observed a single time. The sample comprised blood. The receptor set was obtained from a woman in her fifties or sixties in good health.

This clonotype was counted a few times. CDR3 in DNA: TGCAGCGTCGCCCGAGGTAGCGGGGTCAATGAGCAGTTCTTC. Its translation is CSVARGSGVNEQFF. The J gene is TRBJ2-1, the V gene TRBV29-1; 8 nucleotides line up with TRBD2. V lost 6 bases, J lost 6 bases, and 10 bases stayed unmatched. The CDR3 has 14 amino acids. In germline, CDR1 is SQVTM, CDR2 ANQGSEA.

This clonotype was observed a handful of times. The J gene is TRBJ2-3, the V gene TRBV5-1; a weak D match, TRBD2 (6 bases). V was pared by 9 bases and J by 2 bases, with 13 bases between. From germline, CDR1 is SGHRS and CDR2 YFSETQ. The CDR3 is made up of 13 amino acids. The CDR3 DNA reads TGCGCCACCGGTAGCGGCCCCACAGATACGCAGTATTTT. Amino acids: CATGSGPTDTQYF.